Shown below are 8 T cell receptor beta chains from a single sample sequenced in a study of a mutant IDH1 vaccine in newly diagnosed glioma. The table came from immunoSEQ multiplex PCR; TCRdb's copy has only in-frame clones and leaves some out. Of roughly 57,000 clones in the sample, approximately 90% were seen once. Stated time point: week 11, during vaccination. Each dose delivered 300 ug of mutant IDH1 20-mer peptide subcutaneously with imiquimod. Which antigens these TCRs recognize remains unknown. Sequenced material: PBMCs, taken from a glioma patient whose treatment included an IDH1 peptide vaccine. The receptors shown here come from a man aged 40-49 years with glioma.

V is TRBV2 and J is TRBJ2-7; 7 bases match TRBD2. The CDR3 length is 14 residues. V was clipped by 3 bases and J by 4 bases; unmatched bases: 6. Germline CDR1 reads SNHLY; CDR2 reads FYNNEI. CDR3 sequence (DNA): TGTGCCAGCAGTGATTGGACTAGGAGGTACGAGCAGTACGTC. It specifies CASSDWTRRYEQYV.

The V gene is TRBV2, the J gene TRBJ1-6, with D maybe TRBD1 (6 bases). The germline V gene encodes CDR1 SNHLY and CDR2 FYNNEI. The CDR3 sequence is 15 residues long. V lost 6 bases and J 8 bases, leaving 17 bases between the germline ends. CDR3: CASRKNRDIDSPLHF. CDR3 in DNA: TGTGCCAGCAGAAAAAACAGGGATATCGATTCACCCCTCCACTTT.

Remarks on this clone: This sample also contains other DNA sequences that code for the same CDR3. The CDR3 nucleotides read TGTGCCAGCAGCGTAGGGTCAGGGGGCACTGAAGCTTTCTTT. Translated: CASSVGSGGTEAFF. The rearrangement joins TRBV9 to TRBJ1-1; 7 bases are a match to TRBD1. V lost 0 bases to trimming and J lost 4 bases; unmatched junction nucleotides: 3. This CDR3 comprises 14 residues. Per the germline V gene, CDR1 is SGDLS and CDR2 is YYNGEE.

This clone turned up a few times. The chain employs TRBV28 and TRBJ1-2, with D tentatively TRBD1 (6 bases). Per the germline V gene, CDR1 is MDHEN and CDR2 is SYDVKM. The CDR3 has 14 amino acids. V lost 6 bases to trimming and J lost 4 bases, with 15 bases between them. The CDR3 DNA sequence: TGTGCCAGCAGGGAACAGGGTCCGCTCTATGGCTACACCTTC. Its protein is CASREQGPLYGYTF.

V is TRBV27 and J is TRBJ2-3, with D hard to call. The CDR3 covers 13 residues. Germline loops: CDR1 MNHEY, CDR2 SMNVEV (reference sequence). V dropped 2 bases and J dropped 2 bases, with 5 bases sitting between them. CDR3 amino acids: CASSLRVTDTQYF. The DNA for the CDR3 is TGTGCCAGCAGTTTAAGGGTCACAGATACGCAGTATTTT.

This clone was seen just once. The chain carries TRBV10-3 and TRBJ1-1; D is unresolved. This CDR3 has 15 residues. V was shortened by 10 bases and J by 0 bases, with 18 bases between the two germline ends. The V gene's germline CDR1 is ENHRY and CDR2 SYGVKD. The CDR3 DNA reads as TGTGCCACCTACAGTTCTCTTGAGGTGAACACTGAAGCTTTCTTT. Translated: CATYSSLEVNTEAFF.

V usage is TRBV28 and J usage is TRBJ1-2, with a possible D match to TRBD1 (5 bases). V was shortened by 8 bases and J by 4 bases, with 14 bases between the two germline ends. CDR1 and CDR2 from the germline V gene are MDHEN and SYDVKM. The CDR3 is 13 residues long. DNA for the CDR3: TGTGCCAGCTGGACTCGGGACGCCTATGGCTACACCTTC. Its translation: CASWTRDAYGYTF.

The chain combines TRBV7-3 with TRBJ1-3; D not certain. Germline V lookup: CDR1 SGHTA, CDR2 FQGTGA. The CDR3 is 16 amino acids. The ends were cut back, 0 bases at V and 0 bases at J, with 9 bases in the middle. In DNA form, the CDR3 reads TGTGCCAGCAGCTTAACCCCCGGAGACTCTGGAAACACCATATATTTT. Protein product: CASSLTPGDSGNTIYF.